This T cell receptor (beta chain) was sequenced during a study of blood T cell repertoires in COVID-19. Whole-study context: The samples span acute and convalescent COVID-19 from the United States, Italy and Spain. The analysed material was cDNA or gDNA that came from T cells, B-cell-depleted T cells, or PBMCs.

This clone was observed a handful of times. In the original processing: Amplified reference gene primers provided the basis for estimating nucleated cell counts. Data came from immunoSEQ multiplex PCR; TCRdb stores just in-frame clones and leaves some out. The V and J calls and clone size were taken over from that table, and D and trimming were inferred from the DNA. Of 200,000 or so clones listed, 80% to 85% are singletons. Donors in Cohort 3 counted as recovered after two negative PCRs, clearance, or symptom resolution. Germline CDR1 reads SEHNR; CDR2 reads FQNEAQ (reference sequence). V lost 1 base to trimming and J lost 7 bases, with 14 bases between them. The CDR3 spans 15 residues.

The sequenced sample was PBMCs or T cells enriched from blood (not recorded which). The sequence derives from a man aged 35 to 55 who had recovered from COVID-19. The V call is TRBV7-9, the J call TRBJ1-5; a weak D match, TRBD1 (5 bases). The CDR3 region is CASSLGGRRGQPQHF. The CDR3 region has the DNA TGTGCCAGCAGCTTAGGGGGTAGAAGGGGCCAGCCCCAGCATTTT.